The 24 T cell receptor beta chains reported below all come from one sample, sequenced in a study of graft-versus-host responses after intestinal transplantation. Libraries were prepared by immunoSEQ multiplex PCR; TCRdb keeps only in-frame clonotypes and omits some of them. The table shows some 10,000 clones, with about 91% occurring only once. The sequenced sample was PBMCs, obtained about 70 days after transplant. The receptor set was obtained from a human patient who received an intestinal transplant, so some T cells may come from the graft donor.

This chain links TRBV7-6 with TRBJ1-4, with a possible D match to TRBD1 (5 bases). With 9 bases removed from V and 5 bases from J, the gap between germline ends came to 16 bases. Germline V gene data show CDR1 as SGHVS and CDR2 as FNYEAQ. The length of the CDR3 is 14 residues. Written as DNA, the CDR3 is TGTGCCAGTAAAAGCCGGGACGGGAATGAAAAACTGTTTTTT. Its protein is CASKSRDGNEKLFF.

The genes are TRBV7-9 and TRBJ2-1, with D perhaps TRBD1 (5 bases). Trimming left V 8 bases short and J 10 bases short, with 12 bases between. The CDR3 totals 11 residues. CDR1 and CDR2 (germline): SEHNR, FQNEAQ (reference sequence). For the CDR3, the DNA is TGTGCCAGCGGACAATTTGGAGAGCAGTTCTTC. Protein sequence: CASGQFGEQFF.

The V gene is TRBV7-9, the J gene TRBJ2-1, with D unclear. The ends were cut back, 2 bases at V and 8 bases at J, with 4 bases in the middle. This CDR3 has 11 amino acids. Germline V gives CDR1 SEHNR, CDR2 FQNEAQ (reference sequence). The CDR3 DNA sequence: TGTGCCAGCAGCTTATCCTATGAGCAGTTCTTC. This sequence encodes CASSLSYEQFF.

The genes are TRBV19 and TRBJ2-1; 13 nucleotides align to TRBD2. The CDR3 covers 14 residues. The trim removed 2 bases at V and 9 bases at J, leaving 1 base unmatched. Germline CDR1 and CDR2: LNHDA and SQIVND (reference sequence). CDR3 amino acids: CASSIRTSGGEQFF. For the CDR3, the DNA is TGTGCCAGTAGTATAAGGACTAGCGGGGGTGAGCAGTTCTTC.

The chain employs TRBV5-6 and TRBJ1-2; D gene uncertain. V was cut by 0 bases and J by 4 bases, with 7 bases left in between. The CDR3 is 13 residues long. The V gene's germline CDR1 is SGHDT and CDR2 YYEEEE. CDR3 DNA sequence: TGTGCCAGCAGCTTGGGGCGGACCTATGGCTACACCTTC. This gives the protein CASSLGRTYGYTF.

In this sample, this clone turned up once. The V call is TRBV4-3, the J call TRBJ2-3, with 7 nucleotides matching TRBD2. Trimming took 3 bases from V and 4 from J; bases not matched to a gene: 7. Germline values: CDR1 LGHNA, CDR2 YSLEER. This CDR3 contains 15 residues. The CDR3 reads CASSHQRDRADTQYF. The CDR3 DNA reads as TGCGCCAGCAGCCATCAGCGGGATCGGGCAGATACGCAGTATTTT.

The table lists this clone with a count of one. The CDR3 protein is CASSLGAGTYEQYF. CDR3 in DNA: TGTGCCAGCAGTTTGGGGGCGGGTACCTACGAGCAGTACTTC. This rearrangement joins TRBV27 to TRBJ2-7, with D maybe TRBD1 (6 bases). Looked up from germline, CDR1 is MNHEY and CDR2 is SMNVEV (reference sequence). The CDR3 runs 14 residues. Trimming took 3 bases from V and 2 from J, leaving 11 bases between them.

The CDR3 region is CSVARVDEQFF. CDR3 sequence (DNA): TGCAGCGTTGCGAGGGTCGATGAGCAGTTCTTC. The V gene is TRBV29-1, the J gene TRBJ2-1, with D tentatively TRBD2 (5 bases). Per the germline V gene, CDR1 is SQVTM and CDR2 is ANQGSEA. V lost 4 bases and J 8 bases, leaving 9 bases between the germline ends. The CDR3 is 11 residues long.

The chain carries TRBV6-5 and TRBJ2-7; D might be TRBD2 (6 bases). V shed 5 bases and J shed 5 bases, with 13 bases lying between them. The CDR3 spans 13 residues. Germline CDR1 reads MNHEY; CDR2 reads SVGAGI. CDR3 bases: TGTGCCAGCAGTCTAACTAGCTTCCACGAGCAGTACTTC. Residues: CASSLTSFHEQYF.

The gene calls are TRBV6-6 and TRBJ1-2; unclear D gene. V dropped 8 bases and J dropped 7 bases, with 20 bases sitting between them. Germline V gene lookup returns CDR1 MNHNY and CDR2 SVGAGI (reference sequence). The CDR3 contains 14 residues. CDR3 sequence (DNA): TGTGCCAGCTTCGGCCGGACGATAAAGGGTGGCTACACCTTC. Amino acid sequence: CASFGRTIKGGYTF.

The chain has TRBV7-2 and TRBJ2-3; TRBD2 aligns across 7 bases. The CDR3 spans 16 residues. Germline loops: CDR1 SGHTA, CDR2 FQGNSA. J gave up 2 bases and V 0 bases, and 5 bases lay outside the gene matches. The CDR3 nucleotides read TGTGCCAGCAGCTTAGCGGGAGGGCCTTTCACAGATACGCAGTATTTT. It encodes CASSLAGGPFTDTQYF. Using reference TRBV7-2 and TRBJ2-3 for the parts outside the CDR3, the full variable domain is GAGVSQSPSNKVTEKGKDVELRCDPISGHTALYWYRQSLGQGLEFLIYFQGNSAPDKSGLPSDRFSAERTGGSVSTLTIQRTQQEDSAVYLCASSLAGGPFTDTQYFGPGTRLTVL.

As regards this clone: One end of the junction does not line up with germline, which may come from a read error. This chain connects TRBV4-1 to TRBJ2-5; TRBD2 agrees at 10 bases. The CDR3 spans 14 residues. Germline CDR1 and CDR2: MGHRA and YSYEKL. In nucleotides, the CDR3 is TGCGCCGGCAGCCGACTAGCGGGTGAAGAGACCCAGTACTTC. Its translation: CAGSRLAGEETQYF.

The genes are TRBV7-9 and TRBJ2-7; 8 bases match TRBD2. CDR1 is SEHNR and CDR2 is FQNEAQ in the germline V gene (reference sequence). This CDR3 is 16 amino acids long. V shed 5 bases and J 6 bases; nucleotides not matched to a gene: 15. CDR3 DNA sequence: TGTGCCAGCAGCCCCCCGTCTCGAGCGGGAGTGTTCGAGCAGTACTTC. Translated: CASSPPSRAGVFEQYF.

The chain uses TRBV4-1 and TRBJ2-7; TRBD1 matches at 8 bases. Germline V gene data show CDR1 as MGHRA and CDR2 as YSYEKL. V shed 6 bases, J shed 4 bases, and the junction held 8 bases outside the gene matches. The CDR3 loop spans 14 amino acids. CDR3 region: CASSRGQGLYEQYF. CDR3 nucleotides: TGCGCCAGCAGTCGTGGACAGGGCCTATACGAGCAGTACTTC.

The genes are TRBV6-6 and TRBJ1-2; 7 bases match TRBD1. V lost 4 bases to trimming and J lost 2 bases; unmatched junction nucleotides: 7. Germline V CDR1 and CDR2: MNHNY, SVGAGI (reference sequence). This CDR3 is built from 15 residues. The CDR3 bases are TGTGCCAGCAGTTCCCCAGGGGGGTTCAACTATGGCTACACCTTC. Protein: CASSSPGGFNYGYTF.

V usage is TRBV28 and J usage is TRBJ2-1, with D perhaps matching TRBD2 (6 bases). The CDR3 runs to 16 residues. With 4 bases removed from V and 1 base from J, the gap between germline ends came to 14 bases. CDR1 and CDR2 (germline): MDHEN, SYDVKM. In DNA, the CDR3 is TGTGCCAGCAGTTCCAGGAGGGCTGATTCCTACAATGAGCAGTTCTTC. It yields the protein CASSSRRADSYNEQFF.

This chain uses TRBV28 with TRBJ2-6; 7 bases agree with TRBD1. This CDR3 has 16 residues. The germline CDR1 and CDR2 sequences are MDHEN and SYDVKM. The junction had 5 bases not matched to a gene; V was cut back by 6 bases and J by 0 bases. DNA of the CDR3: TGTGCCAGCAGCGGACAGGAAATCTCTGGGGCCAACGTCCTGACTTTC. Translating gives CASSGQEISGANVLTF.

The J gene is TRBJ1-1, the V gene TRBV7-8, with TRBD1 identical over 8 bases. The ends lost 6 bases at V and 6 bases at J; junction bases unmatched: 6. The CDR3 runs 13 residues. Germline CDR1 SGHVS, CDR2 FQNEAQ. As DNA, the CDR3 is TGTGCCAGCAGAGCCACGACAGGGGCTGAAGCTTTCTTT. This encodes CASRATTGAEAFF.

The chain carries TRBV27 and TRBJ2-7; the match to TRBD2 covers 10 bases. This CDR3 comprises 14 residues. V lost 5 bases and J lost 6; bases outside the gene matches: 7. Germline V gene data show CDR1 as MNHEY and CDR2 as SMNVEV (reference sequence). The CDR3 DNA is TGTGCCAGCAGTGTCCCGGGACTAGCGACCGAGCAGTACTTC. This codes for CASSVPGLATEQYF.

V usage is TRBV9 and J usage is TRBJ2-2, with D perhaps TRBD1 (6 bases). Germline V gene data show CDR1 as SGDLS and CDR2 as YYNGEE. This CDR3 is 16 amino acids long. The V and J ends lost 3 bases and 0 bases respectively, with 12 bases between them. The CDR3 DNA reads as TGTGCCAGCAGCGCCGAAGGGGGAGCGAACACCGGGGAGCTGTTTTTT. This gives the protein CASSAEGGANTGELFF.

The genes are TRBV28 and TRBJ2-1, with a possible D match to TRBD1 (5 bases). The CDR3 contains 14 residues. Trimming pared 6 bases from V and 3 bases from J, leaving 12 bases between. Germline assignment: CDR1 MDHEN and CDR2 SYDVKM. The CDR3 sequence is CASRPDRNYNEQFF. The CDR3 nucleotides are TGTGCCAGCAGACCAGACAGAAACTACAATGAGCAGTTCTTC.

V and J are TRBV28 and TRBJ1-6, with D maybe TRBD1 (5 bases). The CDR3 sequence is 15 residues long. Germline CDR1 MDHEN, CDR2 SYDVKM. V lost 1 base, J lost 7 bases, and 11 bases lay in between. The CDR3 is CASSLLGGGNSPLHF. The CDR3 DNA reads as TGTGCCAGCAGTTTATTGGGTGGGGGGAATTCACCCCTCCACTTT.

The V gene is TRBV27, the J gene TRBJ2-1; TRBD2 agrees at 9 bases. The V gene's germline CDR1 is MNHEY and CDR2 SMNVEV (reference sequence). The trim removed 5 bases at V and 5 bases at J, leaving 4 bases unmatched. The CDR3 sequence is 14 residues long. CDR3 bases: TGTGCCAGCAGTCCCGGACTAGCGCACAATGAGCAGTTCTTC. The encoded protein is CASSPGLAHNEQFF.

The chain uses TRBV16 and TRBJ2-6, with unresolved D. V lost 8 bases and J 5 bases, leaving 13 bases between the germline ends. The CDR3 is made up of 14 amino acids. Germline CDR1 KGHSY, CDR2 FQNENV. CDR3 protein: CASPEAKRANVLTF. The CDR3 bases are TGTGCCAGCCCCGAAGCGAAAAGGGCCAACGTCCTGACTTTC.